This TCR beta chain stems from a study of blood T cell repertoires in COVID-19. For the study at large: In each case, the material was cDNA or gDNA derived from T cells, B-cell-depleted T cells, or PBMCs.

Trimming took off 3 bases at V and 7 bases at J, with 16 bases between the two ends. Germline loops: CDR1 LNHDA, CDR2 SQIVND (reference sequence). The CDR3 covers 15 residues. Enrollment of patients from Seattle took place during active infection, with longitudinal follow-up. The authors' processing: How many nucleated cells were present was estimated from reference gene primer amplification. TCRdb's copy holds only in-frame clones and misses some; the assay was immunoSEQ multiplex PCR. V and J calls and clone size are given by that table; D and trimming were obtained from the DNA. The table has about 190,000 clones, roughly 81% seen once.

J is TRBJ1-5 and V is TRBV19; perhaps TRBD1 as D (6 bases). The material sequenced was peripheral blood. This sequence originates from an elderly woman with COVID-19, enrolled during active disease. The CDR3 DNA follows: TGTGCCAGTAGTATCGGGGTACAGGGTCGGCAGCCCCAGCATTTT. Protein product: CASSIGVQGRQPQHF.